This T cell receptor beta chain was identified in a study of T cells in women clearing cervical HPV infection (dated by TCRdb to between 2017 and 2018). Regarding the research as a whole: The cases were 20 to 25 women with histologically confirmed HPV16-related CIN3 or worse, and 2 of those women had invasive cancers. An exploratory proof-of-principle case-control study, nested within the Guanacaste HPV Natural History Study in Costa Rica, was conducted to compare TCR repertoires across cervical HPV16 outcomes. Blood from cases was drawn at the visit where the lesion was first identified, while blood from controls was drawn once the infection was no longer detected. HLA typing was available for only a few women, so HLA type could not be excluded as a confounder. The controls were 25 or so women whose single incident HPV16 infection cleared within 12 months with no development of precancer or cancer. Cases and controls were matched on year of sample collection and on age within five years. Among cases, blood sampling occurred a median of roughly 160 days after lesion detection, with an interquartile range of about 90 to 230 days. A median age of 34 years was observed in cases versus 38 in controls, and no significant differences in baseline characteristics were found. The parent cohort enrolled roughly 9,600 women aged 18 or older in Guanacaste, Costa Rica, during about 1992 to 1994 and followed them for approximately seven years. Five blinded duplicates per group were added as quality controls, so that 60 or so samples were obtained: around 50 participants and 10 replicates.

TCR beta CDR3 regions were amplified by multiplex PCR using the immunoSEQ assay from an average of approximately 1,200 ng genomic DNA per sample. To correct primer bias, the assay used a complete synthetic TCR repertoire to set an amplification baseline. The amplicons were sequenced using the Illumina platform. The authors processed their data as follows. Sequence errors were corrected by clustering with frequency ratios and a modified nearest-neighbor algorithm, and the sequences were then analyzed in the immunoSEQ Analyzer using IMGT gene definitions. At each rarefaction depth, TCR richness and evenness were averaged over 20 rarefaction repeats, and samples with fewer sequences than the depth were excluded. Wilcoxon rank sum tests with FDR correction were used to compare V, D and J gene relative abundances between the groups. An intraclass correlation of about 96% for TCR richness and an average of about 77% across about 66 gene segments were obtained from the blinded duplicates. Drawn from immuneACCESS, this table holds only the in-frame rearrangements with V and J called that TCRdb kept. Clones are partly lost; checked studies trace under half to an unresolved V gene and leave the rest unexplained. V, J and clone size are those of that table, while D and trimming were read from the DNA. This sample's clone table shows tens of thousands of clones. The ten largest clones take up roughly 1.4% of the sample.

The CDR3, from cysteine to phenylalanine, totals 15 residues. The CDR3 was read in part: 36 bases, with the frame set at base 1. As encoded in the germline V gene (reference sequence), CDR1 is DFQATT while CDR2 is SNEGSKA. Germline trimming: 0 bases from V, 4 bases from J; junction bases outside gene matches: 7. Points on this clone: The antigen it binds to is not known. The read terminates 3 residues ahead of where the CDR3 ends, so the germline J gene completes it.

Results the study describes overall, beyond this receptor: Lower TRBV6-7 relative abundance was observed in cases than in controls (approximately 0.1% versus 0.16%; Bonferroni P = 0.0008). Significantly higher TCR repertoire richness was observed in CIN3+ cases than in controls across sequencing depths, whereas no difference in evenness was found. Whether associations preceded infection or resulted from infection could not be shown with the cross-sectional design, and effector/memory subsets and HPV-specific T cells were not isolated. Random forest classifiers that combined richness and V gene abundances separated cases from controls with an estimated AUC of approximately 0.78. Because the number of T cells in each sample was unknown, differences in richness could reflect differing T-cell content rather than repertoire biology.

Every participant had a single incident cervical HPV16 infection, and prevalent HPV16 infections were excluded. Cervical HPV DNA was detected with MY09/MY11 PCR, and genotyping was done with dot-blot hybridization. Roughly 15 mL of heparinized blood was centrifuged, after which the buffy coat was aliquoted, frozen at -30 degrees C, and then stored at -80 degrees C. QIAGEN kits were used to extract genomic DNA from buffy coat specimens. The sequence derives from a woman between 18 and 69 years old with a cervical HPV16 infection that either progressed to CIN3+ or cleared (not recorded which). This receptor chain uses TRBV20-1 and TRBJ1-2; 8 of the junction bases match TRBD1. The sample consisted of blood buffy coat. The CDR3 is CSARDQDRVAYGYTF. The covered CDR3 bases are TGCAGTGCTAGAGATCAGGACAGGGTCGCCTATGGC.